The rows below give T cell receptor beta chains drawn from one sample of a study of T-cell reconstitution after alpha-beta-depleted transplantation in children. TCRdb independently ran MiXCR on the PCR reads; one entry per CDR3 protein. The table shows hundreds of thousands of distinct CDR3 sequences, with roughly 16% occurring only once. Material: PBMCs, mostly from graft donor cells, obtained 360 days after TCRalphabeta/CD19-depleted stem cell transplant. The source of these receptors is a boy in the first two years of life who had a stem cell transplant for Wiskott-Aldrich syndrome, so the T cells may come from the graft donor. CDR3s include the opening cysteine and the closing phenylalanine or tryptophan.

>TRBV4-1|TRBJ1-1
CASSQDGQGRGRAFF
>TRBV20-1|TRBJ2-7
CSASPQPAVEQYF
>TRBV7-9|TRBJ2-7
CASSLAAGLGYEQYF
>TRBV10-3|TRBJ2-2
CAISRGTGGETGELFF
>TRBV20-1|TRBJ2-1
CSARAMGVGVNEQFF
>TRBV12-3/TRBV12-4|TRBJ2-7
CASSLGSDSYEQYF
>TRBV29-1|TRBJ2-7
CSVRTSLSSYEQYF
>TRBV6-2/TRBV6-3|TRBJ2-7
CASSASGTSEQYF
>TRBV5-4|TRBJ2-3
CASSVRREYTDTQYF
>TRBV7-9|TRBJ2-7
CASSLGFLRDRAYEQYF
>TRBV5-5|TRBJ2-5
CASSLGTGIYETQYF
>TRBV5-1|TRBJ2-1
CASSGASGSSYNEQFF
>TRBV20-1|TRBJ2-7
CSATSGISPSYEQYF
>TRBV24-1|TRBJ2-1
CATSDLRDIRDEQFF
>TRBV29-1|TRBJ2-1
CSVEKGQAGYNEQFF
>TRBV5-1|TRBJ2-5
CASSRTGRGTQYF
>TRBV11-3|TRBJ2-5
CASSQRLWAAAQETQYF
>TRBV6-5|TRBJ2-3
CASSSRISTDTQYF
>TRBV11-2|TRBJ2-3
CASSLGPGKGSTDTQYF
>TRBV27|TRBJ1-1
CASSRGGAEAFF
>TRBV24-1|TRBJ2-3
CATTYRDTQYF
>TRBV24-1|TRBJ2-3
CATSDFASTDTQYF
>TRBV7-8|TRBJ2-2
CASSLAPTGATNTGELFF
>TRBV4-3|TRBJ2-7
CASSPQVGGLYEQYF
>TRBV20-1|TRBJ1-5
CSAPGRLRPNQPQHF
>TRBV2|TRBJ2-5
CASMRQETQYF
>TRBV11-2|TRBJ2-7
CASSLGGNLYYEQYF
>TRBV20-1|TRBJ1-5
CSASRRDGAQHF
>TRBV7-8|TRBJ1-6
CASSLVDLEGGSYNSPLHF
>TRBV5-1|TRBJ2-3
CASSTVRGTDTQYF
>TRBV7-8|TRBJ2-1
CASSGSLAQFF
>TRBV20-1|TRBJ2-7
CSARGRGYHEQYF
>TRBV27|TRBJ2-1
CASTGTGGAGTNEQFF
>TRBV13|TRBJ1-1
CASSLGDRRNTEAFF
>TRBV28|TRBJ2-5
CASSLMGEIGETQYF
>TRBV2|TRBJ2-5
CASRRGGQETQYF
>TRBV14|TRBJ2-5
CASSGSLPAQETQYF
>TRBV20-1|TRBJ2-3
CSAPAMADTQYF
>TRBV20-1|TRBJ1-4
CSATSFPATNEKLFF
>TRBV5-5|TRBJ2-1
CASSLVADRDVRDNEQFF
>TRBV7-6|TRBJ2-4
CASSLGPGTAKNIQYF
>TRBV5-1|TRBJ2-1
CASSLVVAGSYNEQFF
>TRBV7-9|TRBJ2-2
CASSLGAVLDSGELFF
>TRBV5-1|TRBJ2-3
CASSLQPTDTQYF
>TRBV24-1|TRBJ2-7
CATSDSGQGNHYEQYF
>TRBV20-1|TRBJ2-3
CSTRATSTDTQYF
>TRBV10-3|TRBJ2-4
CAISASLEREGRNIQYF
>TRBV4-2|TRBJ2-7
CASSPLGTGGKEQYF
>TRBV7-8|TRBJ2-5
CASSLRPYQETQYF
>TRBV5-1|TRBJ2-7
CASSLRPYEQYF